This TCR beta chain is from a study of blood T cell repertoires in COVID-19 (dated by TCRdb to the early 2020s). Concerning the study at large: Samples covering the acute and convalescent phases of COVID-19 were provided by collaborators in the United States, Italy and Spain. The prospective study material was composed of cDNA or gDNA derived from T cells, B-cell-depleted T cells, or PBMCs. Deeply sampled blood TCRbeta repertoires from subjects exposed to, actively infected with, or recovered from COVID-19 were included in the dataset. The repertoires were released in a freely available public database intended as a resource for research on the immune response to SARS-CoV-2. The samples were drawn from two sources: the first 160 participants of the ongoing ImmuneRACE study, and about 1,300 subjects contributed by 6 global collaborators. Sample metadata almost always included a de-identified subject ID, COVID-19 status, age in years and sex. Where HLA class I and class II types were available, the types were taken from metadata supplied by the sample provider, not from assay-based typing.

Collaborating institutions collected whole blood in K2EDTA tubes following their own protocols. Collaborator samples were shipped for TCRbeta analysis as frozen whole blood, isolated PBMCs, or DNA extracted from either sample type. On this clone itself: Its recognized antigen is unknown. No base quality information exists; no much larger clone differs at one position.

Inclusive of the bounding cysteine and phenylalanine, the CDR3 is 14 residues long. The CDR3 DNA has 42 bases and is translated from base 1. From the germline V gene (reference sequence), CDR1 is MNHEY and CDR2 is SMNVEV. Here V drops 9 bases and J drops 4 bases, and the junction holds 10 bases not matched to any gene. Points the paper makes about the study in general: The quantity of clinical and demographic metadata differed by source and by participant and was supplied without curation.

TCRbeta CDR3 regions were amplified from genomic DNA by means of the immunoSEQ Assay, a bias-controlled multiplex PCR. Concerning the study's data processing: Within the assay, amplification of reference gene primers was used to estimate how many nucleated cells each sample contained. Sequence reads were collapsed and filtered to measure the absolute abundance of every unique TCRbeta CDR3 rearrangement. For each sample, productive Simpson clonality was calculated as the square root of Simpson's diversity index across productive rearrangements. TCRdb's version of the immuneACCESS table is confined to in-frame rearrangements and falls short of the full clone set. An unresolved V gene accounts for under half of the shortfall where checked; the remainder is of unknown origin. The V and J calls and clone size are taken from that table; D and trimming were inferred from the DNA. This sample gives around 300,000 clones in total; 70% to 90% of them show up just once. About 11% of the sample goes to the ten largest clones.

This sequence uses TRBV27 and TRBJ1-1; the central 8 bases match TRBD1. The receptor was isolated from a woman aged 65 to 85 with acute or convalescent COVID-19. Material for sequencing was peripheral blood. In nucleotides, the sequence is TGTGCCAGTTGCAGGGGGCAACTGGGCACTGAAGCTTTCTTT. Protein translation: CASCRGQLGTEAFF.